The 32 T cell receptor beta chains in this list originate from one sample, sequenced in a study of T cells after yellow fever vaccination. TCRdb analysed the 5' RACE reads with MiXCR anew, one entry per CDR3 protein. Of approximately 610,000 distinct CDR3 sequences in the sample, around 16% were seen once. This material consisted of PBMCs, taken 4 to 6 days after the first yellow fever vaccination. The receptor source for this set is a man between 18 and 29 years old who received the YFV17D yellow fever vaccine.

The sample holds a few counts of this clonotype. This chain connects TRBV10-3 to TRBJ2-3; 7 bases are shared with TRBD2. The germline gives CDR1 ENHRY, CDR2 SYGVKD. This CDR3 is built from 17 residues. Trimming at V came to 2 bases and at J to 3 bases, leaving 11 bases not matched to a gene. CDR3 residues: CAISEPPGLRSTDTQYF. The DNA for the CDR3 is TGTGCCATCAGTGAGCCCCCGGGACTAAGGAGTACAGATACGCAGTATTTT.

The chain has TRBV6-6 and TRBJ1-1, with D uncertain. Trimming stripped 8 bases from V and 10 bases from J, with 17 bases between. Germline V gives CDR1 MNHNY, CDR2 SVGAGI (reference sequence). CDR3 length: 12 amino acids. The CDR3 region has the DNA TGTGCCAGCCACCCGCAACCCGGCGTAGCTTTCTTT. This gives the protein CASHPQPGVAFF.

In its sample, this clonotype was seen a few times. The chain has TRBV30 and TRBJ1-5, with 11 bases fitting TRBD1. Germline V gene data show CDR1 as GTSNPN and CDR2 as SVGIG (reference sequence). The junction had 4 bases not matched to a gene; V was cut back by 0 bases and J by 6 bases. There are 15 residues in the CDR3. In nucleotides, the CDR3 is TGTGCCTGGAGTGTACGGGACAGGGGGGCTCAGCCCCAGCATTTT. Its translation: CAWSVRDRGAQPQHF.

The table lists this clonotype with a few counts. This chain uses TRBV20-1 with TRBJ2-2; D might be TRBD1 (5 bases). Trimming cost V 5 bases and J 5 bases, with 18 bases left between them. CDR1 and CDR2 (germline): DFQATT, SNEGSKA (reference sequence). This CDR3 region has 15 residues. The CDR3, as DNA: TGCAGTGCTCCAGGTGATCAGGGAAGGACCGGGGAGCTGTTTTTT. Translated: CSAPGDQGRTGELFF.

The chain links TRBV11-3 to TRBJ2-5; 8 bases fit TRBD2. CDR1 and CDR2 from the germline V gene are SGHNT and YENEEA. V trimming: 4 bases; J trimming: 2 bases; junction bases outside the gene matches: 9. CDR3 size: 16 residues. In DNA, the CDR3 is TGTGCCAGCAGCTCGCGCGTGTCGGGGGGGCAAGAGACCCAGTACTTC. Amino acid sequence: CASSSRVSGGQETQYF.

This clonotype was observed many times. Compared with germline, one end of the junction differs, possibly owing to a read error. The V and J genes are TRBV12-3 or TRBV12-4 and TRBJ2-4, with TRBD1 identical over 7 bases. This CDR3 region has 13 residues. CDR3 DNA: TGTGCCAGCAGTTTAAGGATGGGGGACAGCGCCGACTTC. Its protein is CASSLRMGDSADF.

The chain recombines TRBV4-3 with TRBJ2-1; D tentatively reads TRBD1 or TRBD2 (5 bases each). This CDR3 comprises 16 residues. V lost 2 bases and J 0 bases, leaving 11 bases between the germline ends. Per the germline V gene, CDR1 is LGHNA and CDR2 is YSLEER. The CDR3 is CASSQSPGSSYNEQFF. The CDR3 nucleotides read TGCGCCAGCAGCCAATCCCCAGGGAGCTCCTACAATGAGCAGTTCTTC.

V usage is TRBV7-8 and J usage is TRBJ2-3, with 7 nucleotides matching TRBD2. Trimming at V came to 7 bases and at J to 8 bases, leaving 15 bases not matched to a gene. This CDR3 is built from 15 residues. Germline lookup yields CDR1 SGHVS and CDR2 FQNEAQ. DNA for the CDR3: TGTGCCAGCAAAAATCGGGGGGACCCGCGGGGTACGCAGTATTTT. It specifies CASKNRGDPRGTQYF.

The chain recombines TRBV15 with TRBJ2-5; the D gene is possibly TRBD2 (5 bases). CDR3 length: 16 amino acids. V was shortened by 0 bases and J by 1 base, with 12 bases between the two germline ends. Germline CDR1 reads LNHNV; CDR2 reads YYDKDF (reference sequence). The CDR3 region is CATSRDLSTTQETQYF. DNA of the CDR3: TGTGCCACCAGCAGAGATCTATCGACTACCCAAGAGACCCAGTACTTC.

This chain links TRBV4-1 with TRBJ2-7; 7 bases agree with TRBD2. V lost 1 base and J lost 6; bases outside the gene matches: 3. This CDR3 spans 13 amino acids. Looked up from germline, CDR1 is MGHRA and CDR2 is YSYEKL. The CDR3 loop is CASSQGRGSEQYV. CDR3 nucleotide sequence: TGCGCCAGCAGCCAAGGGCGGGGGAGCGAGCAGTACGTC.

This chain uses TRBV20-1 with TRBJ1-3, with D uncertain. The ends were cut back, 0 bases at V and 2 bases at J, with 8 bases in the middle. The CDR3 is 14 amino acids. Germline V gives CDR1 DFQATT, CDR2 SNEGSKA (reference sequence). CDR3 in amino acids: CSARDRVTGNTIYF. The CDR3 DNA reads TGCAGTGCTAGAGACAGAGTAACTGGAAACACCATATATTTT.

J is TRBJ2-5 and V is TRBV25-1; the match to TRBD1 covers 7 bases. CDR3 length: 16 amino acids. Germline V CDR1 and CDR2: MGHDK, SYGVNS. The V and J ends lost 4 bases and 4 bases, in that order; junction bases with no gene match: 12. This CDR3 is CASSGRTTGLGETQYF. CDR3 coding DNA: TGTGCCAGCAGTGGCCGGACGACAGGGCTAGGAGAGACCCAGTACTTC.

The sample holds a few counts of this clonotype. This sequence joins TRBV20-1 and TRBJ1-6, with D possibly being TRBD1 (5 bases). Germline V gene sequence: CDR1 DFQATT, CDR2 SNEGSKA (reference sequence). This CDR3 has 11 residues. Trimming removed 3 bases at V and 13 bases at J, with 10 bases between. In DNA form, the CDR3 reads TGCAGTGCTAGTTTAGGGGTTCCCCTCCACTTT. This translates into CSASLGVPLHF.

The J gene is TRBJ1-2, the V gene TRBV29-1; unclear D gene. With 8 bases removed from V and 4 bases from J, the gap between germline ends came to 2 bases. The germline gives CDR1 SQVTM, CDR2 ANQGSEA. This CDR3 is built from 8 residues. The CDR3 DNA reads TGCAGCACCTATGGCTACACCTTC. Its translation: CSTYGYTF.

The CDR3 nucleotides read TGTGCCAGCAGCTTAGCGAGGACAGGGTTCAATCAGCCCCAGCATTTT. It codes for CASSLARTGFNQPQHF. J is TRBJ1-5 and V is TRBV7-2, with TRBD1 identical over 8 bases. Per germline, CDR1 SGHTA and CDR2 FQGNSA. V was clipped by 0 bases and J by 3 bases; unmatched bases: 4. The CDR3 runs to 16 residues.

This clonotype was detected a few times. The chain links TRBV11-2 to TRBJ2-3, with unresolved D. Germline CDR1 reads SGHAT; CDR2 reads FQNNGV. Trimming cost V 5 bases and J 5 bases, with 11 bases left between them. The CDR3 totals 13 residues. Here the CDR3 reads CASSGGYRDTQYF. CDR3 nucleotides: TGTGCCAGCAGCGGCGGTTATAGAGATACGCAGTATTTT.

The chain joins TRBV21-1 to TRBJ2-7. TRBV21-1 is shown as a pseudogene. The CDR3 has 15 amino acids. CDR3 bases: TGTGCCAGCACCCTTCAAATGGGCAGCTCCTACGAGCAGTACTTC. This codes for CASTLQMGSSYEQYF.

The rearrangement uses TRBV29-1 and TRBJ2-1; D may be TRBD2 (5 bases). CDR3 length equals 15 residues. Trimming removed 0 bases from V and 5 bases from J, with 14 bases in between. Germline CDR1 SQVTM, CDR2 ANQGSEA. In nucleotides, the CDR3 is TGCAGCGTTGAAGATCTGACGGGGAGAGACAATGAGCAGTTCTTC. Protein: CSVEDLTGRDNEQFF.

The J gene is TRBJ1-5, the V gene TRBV12-3 or TRBV12-4; D unclear. The CDR3 covers 15 residues. Trimming cost V 3 bases and J 4 bases, with 13 bases left between them. The CDR3 DNA reads as TGTGCCAGCAGTTTGGGTACGGGAAATAATCAGCCCCAGCATTTT. Translation gives CASSLGTGNNQPQHF.

This chain links TRBV9 with TRBJ2-7; maybe TRBD2 (5 bases). Germline lookup yields CDR1 SGDLS and CDR2 YYNGEE. The CDR3 runs to 13 residues. V shed 4 bases and J shed 5 bases, with 13 bases lying between them. The CDR3, as DNA: TGTGCCAGCAGCCGGCGGGTGGGAGACGAGCAGTACTTC. Its protein product is CASSRRVGDEQYF.

The rearrangement links TRBV5-1 to TRBJ1-1; D is undetermined. This CDR3 has 14 amino acids. Trimming pared 2 bases from V and 0 bases from J, leaving 8 bases between. Germline V gene lookup returns CDR1 SGHRS and CDR2 YFSETQ. CDR3 protein: CASSFFSMNTEAFF. The CDR3 DNA follows: TGCGCCAGCAGCTTCTTCTCTATGAACACTGAAGCTTTCTTT. Combining the CDR3 with reference TRBV5-1 and TRBJ1-1 gives the whole variable domain KAGVTQTPRYLIKTRGQQVTLSCSPISGHRSVSWYQQTPGQGLQFLFEYFSETQRNKGNFPGRFSGRQFSNSRSEMNVSTLELGDSALYLCASSFFSMNTEAFFGQGTRLTVV.

This clonotype came up a few times. The chain is built from TRBV4-3 and TRBJ2-7; no definite D call. CDR1 LGHNA and CDR2 YSLEER come from the germline V gene. This CDR3 comprises 14 residues. Trimming left V 1 base short and J 6 bases short, with 13 bases between. In nucleotides, the CDR3 is TGCGCCAGCAGCCAAGGGCTGGGCTTTGGCGAGCAGTACGTC. Protein sequence: CASSQGLGFGEQYV.

V usage is TRBV6-2 or TRBV6-3 and J usage is TRBJ2-2, with TRBD1 matching 9 bases. Trimming removed 6 bases from V and 5 bases from J; junction bases left unmatched: 7. The CDR3 has 15 amino acids. Germline loops: CDR1 MNHEY, CDR2 SVGEGT. The chain's CDR3 is CASRKQGARTGELFF. The CDR3 nucleotides read TGTGCCAGCAGAAAACAGGGGGCACGTACCGGGGAGCTGTTTTTT.

V and J are TRBV28 and TRBJ2-5; perhaps TRBD1 as D (6 bases). The germline V and J ends were trimmed by 5 bases and 5 bases, with 9 bases remaining between them. The CDR3 runs to 12 residues. Germline CDR1 is MDHEN and CDR2 is SYDVKM. DNA for the CDR3: TGTGCCAGCAGTACAGGGTTGGAGACCCAGTACTTC. The encoded protein is CASSTGLETQYF.

This clonotype occurred a few times. This chain uses TRBV7-9 with TRBJ1-2; D ambiguous. CDR3 length: 16 amino acids. Deletions cut 1 base from V and 3 bases from J, with 15 bases between. The germline V gene has CDR1 SEHNR and CDR2 FQNEAQ (reference sequence). The DNA of the CDR3 is TGTGCCAGCAGCTTAGGGCGCGCAGGCCTACACTATGGCTACACCTTC. It encodes CASSLGRAGLHYGYTF.

This clonotype was detected a few times. The CDR3: CASSPGAGDSNQPQHF. CDR3 in DNA: TGTGCCAGCAGCCCCGGTGCAGGGGATAGCAATCAGCCCCAGCATTTT. V and J are TRBV7-9 and TRBJ1-5; TRBD1 might be the D (6 bases). V dropped 5 bases and J dropped 0 bases, with 14 bases sitting between them. The germline V gene encodes CDR1 SEHNR and CDR2 FQNEAQ (reference sequence). This CDR3 is built from 16 residues.

The chain recombines TRBV6-5 with TRBJ2-2; perhaps TRBD2 as D (7 bases). CDR1 MNHEY and CDR2 SVGAGI come from the germline V gene. V was clipped by 4 bases and J by 4 bases, with 10 bases between them. The CDR3 length is 14 residues. CDR3 in DNA: TGTGCCAGCAGTTGGGGGGGGCTCACCGGGGAGCTGTTTTTT. Its translation is CASSWGGLTGELFF.

This clonotype was seen at least ten times. The CDR3 here is CASSLGGSQETQYF. For the CDR3, the DNA is TGTGCCAGCAGCTTAGGAGGAAGCCAAGAGACCCAGTACTTC. The chain has TRBV7-2 and TRBJ2-5; D is unresolved. Looked up from germline, CDR1 is SGHTA and CDR2 is FQGNSA. V was clipped by 1 base and J by 1 base, with 7 bases between them. The CDR3 consists of 14 residues.

V gene TRBV12-3 or TRBV12-4 combines with J gene TRBJ1-1; D is possibly TRBD1 (5 bases). The CDR3 totals 16 residues. The V and J ends lost 8 bases and 1 base respectively, with 20 bases between them. The CDR3 reads CASRSGGTRRNTEAFF. CDR3 sequence (DNA): TGTGCCAGCCGAAGCGGGGGGACTCGGAGGAACACTGAAGCTTTCTTT.

This clonotype was recorded at least ten times. The chain links TRBV12-3 or TRBV12-4 to TRBJ2-5; TRBD1 matches at 7 bases. This CDR3 region has 13 residues. Germline trimming cut 6 bases from V and 3 bases from J; bases unmatched to any gene: 4. The CDR3 DNA reads TGTGCCAGCAGCCGCGGACAGGAAGAGACCCAGTACTTC. Protein: CASSRGQEETQYF.

This sequence joins TRBV20-1 and TRBJ2-6; TRBD1 aligns across 7 bases. V trimming: 7 bases; J trimming: 0 bases; junction bases outside the gene matches: 9. CDR1 is DFQATT and CDR2 is SNEGSKA in the germline V gene (reference sequence). The CDR3 totals 16 residues. The CDR3 region has the DNA TGCAGTGGACAGGGAATAGGGACCTCTGGGGCCAACGTCCTGACTTTC. This translates into CSGQGIGTSGANVLTF.

This clonotype showed up just once. A clone one base away is much larger, so this may be a read error. This likely comes from a read error, as the CDR3 has no conserved phenylalanine or tryptophan at its end. The chain couples TRBV7-9 to TRBJ2-7; 8 positions agree with TRBD1. Germline V lookup: CDR1 SEHNR, CDR2 FQNEAQ (reference sequence). This CDR3 is built from 15 residues. The ends lost 5 bases at V and 1 base at J; junction bases unmatched: 7. The CDR3 region has the DNA TGTGCCAGCAGCCGAAACACAGGGGGTTCCTACGAGCAGTACTTA. Its protein product is CASSRNTGGSYEQYL.